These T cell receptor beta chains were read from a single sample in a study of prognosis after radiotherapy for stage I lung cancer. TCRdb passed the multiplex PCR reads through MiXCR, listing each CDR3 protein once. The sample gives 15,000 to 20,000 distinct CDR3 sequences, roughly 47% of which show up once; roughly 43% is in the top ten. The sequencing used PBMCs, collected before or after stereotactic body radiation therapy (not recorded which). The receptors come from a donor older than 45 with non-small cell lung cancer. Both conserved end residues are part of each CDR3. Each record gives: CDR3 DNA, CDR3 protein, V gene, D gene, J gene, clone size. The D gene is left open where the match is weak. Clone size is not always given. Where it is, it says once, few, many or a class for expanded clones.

TGCGCCAGCAGCTTGGATCCTAGCGGGGGAAGCTCCTACGAGCAGTACTTC	CASSLDPSGGSSYEQYF	TRBV5-1	TRBD2	TRBJ2-7	.
TGTGCCAGCAGTGAAAGGGGGTACAGCCCTCAAGAGACCCAGTACTTC	CASSERGYSPQETQYF	TRBV2	.	TRBJ2-5	many
TGTGCCAGCAGGAAACAGGGGGCGCGGGGCTACACCTTC	CASRKQGARGYTF	TRBV27	TRBD1	TRBJ1-2	medium-sized
TGTGCCAGCAGCCGAGGACAGGGGGCTCAGGGGGGTGAAGCTTTCTTT	CASSRGQGAQGGEAFF	TRBV5-6	TRBD1	TRBJ1-1	many
TGTGCCAGCAGACTAGAGACTAGCGGGTCTTACAATGAGCAGTTCTTC	CASRLETSGSYNEQFF	TRBV6-1	TRBD2	TRBJ2-1	.
TGTGCCAGCAGCTTAAGTGGCCAAGAGACCCAGTACTTC	CASSLSGQETQYF	TRBV7-3	.	TRBJ2-5	many
TGTGCCAGCTCACCCCAACCGGGACTAGCGGGTCCGTACAATGAGCAGTTCTTC	CASSPQPGLAGPYNEQFF	TRBV18	TRBD2	TRBJ2-1	few
TGCAGTGCTTCCCCACTGACAGGCGAGACCCAGTACTTC	CSASPLTGETQYF	TRBV20-1	.	TRBJ2-5	many
TGTGCCAGCAGTCCGGGACAGGGGGCGAGTTTGAAAGATTCACCCCTCCACTTT	CASSPGQGASLKDSPLHF	TRBV5-4	TRBD1	TRBJ1-6	few
TGTGCCAGCAGCGACGCGGCTAGCGGGGGTAGTGAGCAGTTCTTC	CASSDAASGGSEQFF	TRBV6-2/TRBV6-3	TRBD2	TRBJ2-1	many
TGTGCCAGCAGGCCCGGGCAAGCCTCCTTGGGTGAGCAGTTCTTC	CASRPGQASLGEQFF	TRBV6-1	.	TRBJ2-1	.
TGTGCCTGTAAATCAACAGGGCAGAAAGGCTACACCTTC	CACKSTGQKGYTF	TRBV30	.	TRBJ1-2	once
TGTGCCAGCATCGGGGTCAGGGGGAATTGGAACACCGGGGAGCTGTTTTTT	CASIGVRGNWNTGELFF	TRBV6-1	TRBD1	TRBJ2-2	many
TGTGCCTGGAGAGATGCAGGGTATAATTCACCCCTCCACTTT	CAWRDAGYNSPLHF	TRBV30	.	TRBJ1-6	.
TGTGCCAGCACCCCCTGGGGCCGGGACTATGGCTACACCTTC	CASTPWGRDYGYTF	TRBV27	.	TRBJ1-2	.
TGCAGTGCTAAAGTTTCGTACCAAGAGACCCAGTACTTC	CSAKVSYQETQYF	TRBV20-1	.	TRBJ2-5	many
TGCGCCAGCAGCTTGGGGGGCCCCGAAGAGACCCAGTACTTC	CASSLGGPEETQYF	TRBV5-1	.	TRBJ2-5	many
TGTGCCAGCAGTGCCCGGACAGAGCGTTTGTTGGAGACCCAGTACTTC	CASSARTERLLETQYF	TRBV6-1	.	TRBJ2-5	.
TGTGCCAGCAGCAGCCCTAAAGGGGGCAACACTGAAGCTTTCTTT	CASSSPKGGNTEAFF	TRBV27	TRBD1	TRBJ1-1	.
TGTGCCAGCAGCCGCGGACAGACTAACTATGGCTACACCTTC	CASSRGQTNYGYTF	TRBV5-6	.	TRBJ1-2	.
TGCGCCAGCAGCGGCCAGGGAAACGAGCAGTTCTTC	CASSGQGNEQFF	TRBV5-1	.	TRBJ2-1	many
TGTGCCAGCAGCTCAGGGACTAGCGGGTACCAAGAGACCCAGTACTTC	CASSSGTSGYQETQYF	TRBV7-2	TRBD2	TRBJ2-5	few
TGTGCCAGCAGTAATGTCAACACCGGGGAGCTGTTTTTT	CASSNVNTGELFF	TRBV6-1	.	TRBJ2-2	many
TGTGCCAGTCAAATATCGGGGCAGGGGCACACAGATACGCAGTATTTT	CASQISGQGHTDTQYF	TRBV19	.	TRBJ2-3	.
TGTGCCAGCAGTCGGGATGGAAAACTGTTTTTT	CASSRDGKLFF	TRBV2	.	TRBJ1-4	many
TGTGCCAGCAGTGAAGTCCCTGCCGCCGGCAAAGAGACCCAGTACTTC	CASSEVPAAGKETQYF	TRBV6-1	.	TRBJ2-5	many
TGCGCCAGCAGCCTGCGGGGGGGCGAAATAGATACGCAGTATTTT	CASSLRGGEIDTQYF	TRBV4-1	TRBD2	TRBJ2-3	many
TGTGCCAGCAGTTTCGGGGGGTCCCAAGAGACCCAGTACTTC	CASSFGGSQETQYF	TRBV6-9	TRBD2	TRBJ2-5	many
TGTGCCAGCAGTAATCCCGGGCGTTCACCCCTCCACTTT	CASSNPGRSPLHF	TRBV2	.	TRBJ1-6	many
TGTGCCAGCAGTGAGGTGCTAGCGGGTCCGTTGGAGCAGTACTTC	CASSEVLAGPLEQYF	TRBV6-1	TRBD2	TRBJ2-7	many
TGTGCCAGTAGTACCCCCTGGTTGTGGCAGTATTTT	CASSTPWLWQYF	TRBV19	.	TRBJ2-3	.
TGCGCCAGCAGCCGGGGGATCCAGTACTTC	CASSRGIQYF	TRBV5-1	.	TRBJ2-5	many
TGTGCCAGCGAAAAGGCGACTATCGACAATGAGCAGTTCTTC	CASEKATIDNEQFF	TRBV18	.	TRBJ2-1	.
TGTGCCAGCAGCCCATCATCCGGGACAGGGCGTCGAAGGACCGGGGAGCTGTTTTTT	CASSPSSGTGRRRTGELFF	TRBV7-2	TRBD1	TRBJ2-2	.
TGCAGCGTTGAGGGGGGTATCTATGGCTACACCTTC	CSVEGGIYGYTF	TRBV29-1	.	TRBJ1-2	many
TGTGCCAGCAAGGAAGGGGATTCACCCCTCCACTTT	CASKEGDSPLHF	TRBV2	.	TRBJ1-6	medium-sized
TGTGCCAGCAGCCCGGCGGCCCCGGAGACCGGGGAGCTGTTTTTT	CASSPAAPETGELFF	TRBV11-1	.	TRBJ2-2	many
TGTGCCAGCAGCTTAGGATATTATCATGGGCGAGGGTTGAACACTGAAGCTTTCTTT	CASSLGYYHGRGLNTEAFF	TRBV11-2	.	TRBJ1-1	.
TGTGCCAGCAGCTGGGGGGTAGGACAAGCCCTCCACTTT	CASSWGVGQALHF	TRBV7-2	.	TRBJ1-6	.
TGTGCCAGCAGTTTATGGTCTAGCGGGAGCGTAGAGACCCAGTACTTC	CASSLWSSGSVETQYF	TRBV27	TRBD2	TRBJ2-5	many
TGTGCCAGCAGTTACTCGAAATCCGGGACAGGGGGAAGGAGCAATCAGCCCCAGCATTTT	CASSYSKSGTGGRSNQPQHF	TRBV6-5	TRBD1	TRBJ1-5	many
TGTGCCAGCAGCCCTGCCGGGCTAGCGCGCTACAATGAGCAGTTCTTC	CASSPAGLARYNEQFF	TRBV9	.	TRBJ2-1	.
TGTGCCAGCTCACTCGAGCGGGGGGCTAGCACAGATACGCAGTATTTT	CASSLERGASTDTQYF	TRBV18	TRBD2	TRBJ2-3	many
TGTGCCAGCCTAGGACTCGCCAGCACAGATACGCAGTATTTT	CASLGLASTDTQYF	TRBV5-5	.	TRBJ2-3	many
TGCAGTGCTAAGGGGCCGGGACAGGGGGAAAGCTCCTATAATTCACCCCTCCACTTT	CSAKGPGQGESSYNSPLHF	TRBV20-1	TRBD1	TRBJ1-6	many
TGTGCCAGCAGCCGGACAGGGTTTATGTCTGGGGCCAACGTCCTGACTTTC	CASSRTGFMSGANVLTF	TRBV12-3/TRBV12-4	TRBD1	TRBJ2-6	many
TGTGCCAGCAGTTACCCACCCTACGAGCAGTACTTC	CASSYPPYEQYF	TRBV6-5	.	TRBJ2-7	.
TGCAGTGCCAGAACAGGAGACGGGTCTAATTCACCCCTCCACTTT	CSARTGDGSNSPLHF	TRBV20-1	.	TRBJ1-6	many
TGTGCCAGCAGCCAAGAAAGTGGGGGGTTTTTGGAGCAGTTCTTC	CASSQESGGFLEQFF	TRBV3-1	.	TRBJ2-1	many
TGTGCCAGCAGTTTATCGAAAGGGTACGCTTTCTTT	CASSLSKGYAFF	TRBV12-3/TRBV12-4	.	TRBJ1-1	many
TGTGCCAGCAGCGCCTGCGGAAGGGAAAATACTCTCGAGCAGTACTTC	CASSACGRENTLEQYF	TRBV7-9	.	TRBJ2-7	many
TGTGCCAGCAGCCCTGCAGGGGGTTCACCCCTCCACTTT	CASSPAGGSPLHF	TRBV3-1	TRBD1	TRBJ1-6	many
TGCGCCAGCGACCAGGGGGCGCCGGTCTCCGGGGAGCTGTTTTTT	CASDQGAPVSGELFF	TRBV5-1	TRBD1	TRBJ2-2	many
TGCGCCAGCAGCACCCCCTACGAGCAGTACTTC	CASSTPYEQYF	TRBV5-1	.	TRBJ2-7	many
TGTGCCAGCAGCCAACAGGGGTGGTTACAATCGGATACGCAGTATTTT	CASSQQGWLQSDTQYF	TRBV14	.	TRBJ2-3	many
TGCGCCAGCAGCAACGGGGGCCGCAATCAGCCCCAGCATTTT	CASSNGGRNQPQHF	TRBV5-1	.	TRBJ1-5	many
TGCAGTGCTCGGGACAACACAGATACGCAGTATTTT	CSARDNTDTQYF	TRBV20-1	.	TRBJ2-3	.
TGTGCCAGCAGTGAAGTCCGGGGGGGCGGATATGGCTACACCTTC	CASSEVRGGGYGYTF	TRBV6-1	.	TRBJ1-2	.
TGTGCCAGCAGCTTAGTCGGGACGGGGGAGACCCAGTACTTC	CASSLVGTGETQYF	TRBV7-9	.	TRBJ2-5	many
TGTGCCAGCAGTCGGCCGGGACAGGGGGCCGAGAACACTGAAGCTTTCTTT	CASSRPGQGAENTEAFF	TRBV12-3/TRBV12-4	TRBD1	TRBJ1-1	.